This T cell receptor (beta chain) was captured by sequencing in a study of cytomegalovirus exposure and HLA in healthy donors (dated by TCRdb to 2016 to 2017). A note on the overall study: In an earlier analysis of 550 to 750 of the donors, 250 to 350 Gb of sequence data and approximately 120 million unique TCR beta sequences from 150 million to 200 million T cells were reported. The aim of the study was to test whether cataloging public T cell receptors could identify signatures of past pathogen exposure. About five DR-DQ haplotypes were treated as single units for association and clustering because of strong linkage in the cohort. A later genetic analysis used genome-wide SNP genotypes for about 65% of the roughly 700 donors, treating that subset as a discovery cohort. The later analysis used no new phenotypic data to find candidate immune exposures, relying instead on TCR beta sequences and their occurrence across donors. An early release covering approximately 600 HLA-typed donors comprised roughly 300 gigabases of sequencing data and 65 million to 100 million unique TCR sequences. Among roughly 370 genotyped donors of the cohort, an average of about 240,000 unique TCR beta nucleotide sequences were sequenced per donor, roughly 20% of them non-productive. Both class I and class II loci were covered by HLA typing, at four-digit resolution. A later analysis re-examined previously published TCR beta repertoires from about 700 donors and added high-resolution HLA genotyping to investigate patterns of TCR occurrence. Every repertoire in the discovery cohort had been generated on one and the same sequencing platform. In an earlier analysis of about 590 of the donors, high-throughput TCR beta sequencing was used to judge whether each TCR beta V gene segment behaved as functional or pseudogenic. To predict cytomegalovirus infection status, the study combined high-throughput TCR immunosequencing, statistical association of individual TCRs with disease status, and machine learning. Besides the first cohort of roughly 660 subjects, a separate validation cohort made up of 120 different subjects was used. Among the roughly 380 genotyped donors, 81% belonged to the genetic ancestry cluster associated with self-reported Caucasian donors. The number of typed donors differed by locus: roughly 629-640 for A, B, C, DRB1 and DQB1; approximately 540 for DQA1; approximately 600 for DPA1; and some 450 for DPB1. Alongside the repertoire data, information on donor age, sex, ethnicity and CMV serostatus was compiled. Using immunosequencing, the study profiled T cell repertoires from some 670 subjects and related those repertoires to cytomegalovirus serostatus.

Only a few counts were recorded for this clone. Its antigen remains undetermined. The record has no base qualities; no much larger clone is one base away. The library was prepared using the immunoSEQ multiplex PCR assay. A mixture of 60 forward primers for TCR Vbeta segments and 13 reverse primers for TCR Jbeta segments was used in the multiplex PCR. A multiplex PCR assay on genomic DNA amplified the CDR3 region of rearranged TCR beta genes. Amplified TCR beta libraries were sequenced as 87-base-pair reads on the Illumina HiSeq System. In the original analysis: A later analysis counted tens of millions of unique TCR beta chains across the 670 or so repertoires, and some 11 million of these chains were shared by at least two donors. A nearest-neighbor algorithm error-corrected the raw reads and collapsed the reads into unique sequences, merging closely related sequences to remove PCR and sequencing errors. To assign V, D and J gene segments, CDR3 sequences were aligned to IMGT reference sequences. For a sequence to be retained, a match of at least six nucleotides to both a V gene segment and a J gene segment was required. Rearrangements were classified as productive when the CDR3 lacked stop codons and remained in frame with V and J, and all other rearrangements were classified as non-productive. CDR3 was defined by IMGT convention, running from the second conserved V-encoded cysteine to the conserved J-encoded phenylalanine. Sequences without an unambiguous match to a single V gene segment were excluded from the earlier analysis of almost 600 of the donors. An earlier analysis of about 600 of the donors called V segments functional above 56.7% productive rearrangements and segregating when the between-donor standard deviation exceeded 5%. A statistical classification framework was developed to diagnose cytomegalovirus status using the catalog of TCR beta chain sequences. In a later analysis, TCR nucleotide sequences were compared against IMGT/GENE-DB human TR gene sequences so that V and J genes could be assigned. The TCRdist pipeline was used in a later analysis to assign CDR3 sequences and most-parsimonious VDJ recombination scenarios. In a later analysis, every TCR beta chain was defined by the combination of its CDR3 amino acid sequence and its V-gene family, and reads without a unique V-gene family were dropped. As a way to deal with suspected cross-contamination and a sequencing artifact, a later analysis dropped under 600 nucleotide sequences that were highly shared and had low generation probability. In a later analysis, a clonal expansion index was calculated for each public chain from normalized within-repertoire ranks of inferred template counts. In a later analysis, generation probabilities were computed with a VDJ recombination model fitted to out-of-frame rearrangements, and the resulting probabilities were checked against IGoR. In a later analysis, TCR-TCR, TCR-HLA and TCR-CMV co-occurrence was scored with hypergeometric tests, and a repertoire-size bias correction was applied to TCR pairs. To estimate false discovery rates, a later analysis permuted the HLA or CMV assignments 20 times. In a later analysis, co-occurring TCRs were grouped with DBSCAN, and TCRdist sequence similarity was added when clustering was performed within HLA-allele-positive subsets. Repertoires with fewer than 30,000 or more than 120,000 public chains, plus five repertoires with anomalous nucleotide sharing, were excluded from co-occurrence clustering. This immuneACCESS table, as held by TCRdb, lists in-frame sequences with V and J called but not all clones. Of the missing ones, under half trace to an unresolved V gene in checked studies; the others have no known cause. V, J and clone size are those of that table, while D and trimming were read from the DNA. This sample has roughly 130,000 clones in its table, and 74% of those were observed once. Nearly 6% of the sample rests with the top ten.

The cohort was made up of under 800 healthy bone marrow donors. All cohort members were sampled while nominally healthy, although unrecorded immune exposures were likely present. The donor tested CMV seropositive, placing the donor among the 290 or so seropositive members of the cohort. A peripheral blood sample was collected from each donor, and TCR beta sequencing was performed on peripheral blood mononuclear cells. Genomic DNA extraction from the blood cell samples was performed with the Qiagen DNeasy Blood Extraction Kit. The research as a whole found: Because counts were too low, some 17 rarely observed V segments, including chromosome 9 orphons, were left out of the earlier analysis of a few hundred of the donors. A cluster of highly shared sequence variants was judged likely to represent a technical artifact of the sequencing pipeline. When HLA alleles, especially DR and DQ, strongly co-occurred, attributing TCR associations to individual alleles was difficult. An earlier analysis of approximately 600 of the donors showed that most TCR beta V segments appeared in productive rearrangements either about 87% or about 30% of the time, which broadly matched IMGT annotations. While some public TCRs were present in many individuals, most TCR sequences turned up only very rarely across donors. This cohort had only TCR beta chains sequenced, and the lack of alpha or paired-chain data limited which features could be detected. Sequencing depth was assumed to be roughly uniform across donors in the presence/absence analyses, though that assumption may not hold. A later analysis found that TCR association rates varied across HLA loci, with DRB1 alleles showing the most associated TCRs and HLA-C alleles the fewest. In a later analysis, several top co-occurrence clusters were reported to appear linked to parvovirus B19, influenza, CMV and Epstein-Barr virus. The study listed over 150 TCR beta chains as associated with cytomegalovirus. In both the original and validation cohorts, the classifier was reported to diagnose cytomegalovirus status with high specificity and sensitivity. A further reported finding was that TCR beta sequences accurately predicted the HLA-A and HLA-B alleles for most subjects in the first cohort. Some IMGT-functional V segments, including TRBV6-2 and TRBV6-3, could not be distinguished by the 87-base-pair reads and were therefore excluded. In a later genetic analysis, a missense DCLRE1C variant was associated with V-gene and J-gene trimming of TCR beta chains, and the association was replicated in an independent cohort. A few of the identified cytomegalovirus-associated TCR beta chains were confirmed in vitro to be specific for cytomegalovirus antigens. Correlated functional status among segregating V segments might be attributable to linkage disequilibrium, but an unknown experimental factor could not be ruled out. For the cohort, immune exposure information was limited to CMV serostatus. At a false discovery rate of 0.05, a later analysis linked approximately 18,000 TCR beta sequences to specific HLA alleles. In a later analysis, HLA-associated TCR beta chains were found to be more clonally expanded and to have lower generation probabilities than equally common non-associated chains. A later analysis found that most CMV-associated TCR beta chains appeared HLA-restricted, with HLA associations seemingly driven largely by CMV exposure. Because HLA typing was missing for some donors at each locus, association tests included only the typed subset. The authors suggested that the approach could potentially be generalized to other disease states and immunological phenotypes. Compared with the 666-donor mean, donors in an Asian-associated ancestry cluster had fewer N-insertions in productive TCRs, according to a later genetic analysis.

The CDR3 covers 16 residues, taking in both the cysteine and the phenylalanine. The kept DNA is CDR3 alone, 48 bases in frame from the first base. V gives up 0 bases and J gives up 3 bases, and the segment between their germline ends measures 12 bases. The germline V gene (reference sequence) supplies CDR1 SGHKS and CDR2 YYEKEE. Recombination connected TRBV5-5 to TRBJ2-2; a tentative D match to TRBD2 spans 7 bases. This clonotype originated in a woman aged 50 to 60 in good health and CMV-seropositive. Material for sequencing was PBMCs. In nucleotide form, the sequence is TGTGCCAGCAGCTTGGAGGGGGGGCGGTACACCGGGGAGCTGTTTTTT. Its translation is CASSLEGGRYTGELFF.